A single sample is the source of the 3 T cell receptor beta chains below, sequenced in a study of cytomegalovirus exposure and HLA in healthy donors. Vbeta (60) and Jbeta (13) primers were used in the PCR. Profiled with immunoSEQ multiplex PCR; TCRdb holds only in-frame clones, not every one. The profile shows 150,000 to 200,000 clones, about three quarters of them singletons. The sequenced sample consisted of PBMCs. These receptor sequences come from a woman aged 40 to 50 in good health and CMV-seronegative.

The rearrangement uses TRBV19 and TRBJ1-5; weak D call: TRBD1 (6 bases). The CDR3 contains 18 residues. CDR1 LNHDA and CDR2 SQIVND come from the germline V gene (reference sequence). Trimming removed 5 bases at V and 4 bases at J, with 24 bases between. The CDR3 nucleotides read TGTGCCAGTAGTCCCCCGGGGACACCAGGACACCATAATCAGCCCCAGCATTTT. This encodes CASSPPGTPGHHNQPQHF.

The gene calls are TRBV19 and TRBJ2-1, with 10 bases lining up with TRBD2. V lost 2 bases, J lost 4 bases, and 14 bases stayed unmatched. The length of the CDR3 is 19 residues. Germline CDR1 reads LNHDA; CDR2 reads SQIVND (reference sequence). The CDR3: CASSILGDPRTSGYNEQFF. CDR3 in DNA: TGTGCCAGTAGTATATTGGGCGACCCTCGGACTAGCGGATACAATGAGCAGTTCTTC.

The gene calls are TRBV27 and TRBJ2-1; 7 bases line up with TRBD1. This CDR3 is built from 14 residues. Germline V gives CDR1 MNHEY, CDR2 SMNVEV (reference sequence). With 6 bases clipped from V and 10 bases from J, the junction kept 12 bases outside the gene matches. Here the CDR3 DNA reads TGTGCCAGCAGCGATTATCCGGCGGACAGGGAGCAGTTCTTC. This translates into CASSDYPADREQFF.